These 27 T cell receptor beta chains were all obtained from the same sample, sequenced in a study of CD8 T cells in ankylosing spondylitis. Each CDR3 protein gets one entry after TCRdb re-called the 5' RACE reads with MiXCR. The profile shows over 110,000 distinct CDR3 sequences, approximately 9.2% of them singletons. Source material: synovial fluid, either unsorted or a sorted T cell fraction (not recorded which). The receptors come from a male donor with ankylosing spondylitis.

V gene TRBV3-1 combines with J gene TRBJ2-2, with D hard to call. The V end lost 1 base, the J end lost 2 bases, and 5 bases lay between the germline ends. The CDR3 sequence is 14 residues long. The V gene's germline CDR1 is LGHDT and CDR2 YNNKEL (reference sequence). In DNA, the CDR3 is TGTGCCAGCAGCCAAGGAGTTAACACCGGGGAGCTGTTTTTT. It specifies CASSQGVNTGELFF.

This clonotype was counted many times. The V call is TRBV3-1, the J call TRBJ1-6, with D maybe TRBD1 (6 bases). CDR3 size: 14 residues. CDR1 is LGHDT, CDR2 YNNKEL, per germline (reference sequence). V was clipped by 2 bases and J by 6 bases, with 8 bases between them. This CDR3 is CASSQPGANSPLHF. In nucleotides, the CDR3 is TGTGCCAGCAGCCAACCGGGGGCTAATTCACCCCTCCACTTT.

This clonotype was observed many times. The chain combines TRBV29-1 with TRBJ2-5; D unclear. The CDR3 contains 11 residues. Trimming left V 6 bases short and J 1 base short, with 6 bases between. The germline V gene has CDR1 SQVTM and CDR2 ANQGSEA. The CDR3 DNA reads TGCAGCGTCGGGCCCCAAGAGACCCAGTACTTC. Residues: CSVGPQETQYF.

J is TRBJ1-1 and V is TRBV20-1, with 8 bases lining up with TRBD1. J lost 4 bases, V lost 3 bases, and 1 base had no gene match. Germline CDR1 is DFQATT and CDR2 is SNEGSKA (reference sequence). The length of the CDR3 is 12 residues. The CDR3 DNA is TGCAGTGCTAGGGACAGGGTCACTGAAGCTTTCTTT. Its protein is CSARDRVTEAFF.

There are many counts of this clonotype. The V and J genes are TRBV11-3 and TRBJ2-1, with 7 nucleotides matching TRBD2. Germline values: CDR1 SGHNT, CDR2 YENEEA. V lost 4 bases, J lost 5 bases, and 11 bases stayed unmatched. CDR3 length equals 16 residues. CDR3 amino acids: CASSSRLSGKDNEQFF. The CDR3 bases are TGTGCCAGCAGCTCCCGACTAAGCGGGAAAGACAATGAGCAGTTCTTC.

This clonotype occurred many times. The chain has TRBV6-2 or TRBV6-3 and TRBJ2-5; D not certain. CDR3 length: 12 residues. V lost 6 bases to trimming and J lost 5 bases, with 10 bases between them. Germline V gene data show CDR1 as MNHEY and CDR2 as SVGEGT. The CDR3 is CASSDPNETQYF. The CDR3, as DNA: TGTGCCAGCAGCGACCCTAACGAGACCCAGTACTTC.

This clonotype was seen a few times. The genes are TRBV7-9 and TRBJ1-2; 7 nucleotides align to TRBD1. The CDR3 runs 17 residues. Germline lookup yields CDR1 SEHNR and CDR2 FQNEAQ (reference sequence). After removal of 11 bases from V and 0 bases from J, the junction contained 18 bases not matched to a gene. The CDR3: CALREQGPVRANYGYTF. In DNA form, the CDR3 reads TGTGCCTTAAGGGAACAGGGGCCTGTCAGAGCTAACTATGGCTACACCTTC.

This clonotype was picked up a small number of times. The rearrangement uses TRBV4-3 and TRBJ1-1, with 7 bases that match TRBD1. This CDR3 region has 16 residues. The junction had 9 bases not matched to a gene; V was cut back by 0 bases and J by 5 bases. Per germline, CDR1 LGHNA and CDR2 YSLEER. The CDR3 protein is CASSQEVSGGGTEAFF. The CDR3 DNA is TGCGCCAGCAGCCAAGAGGTATCAGGGGGAGGGACTGAAGCTTTCTTT.

This clonotype occurred many times. The V gene is TRBV6-5, the J gene TRBJ1-6; 8 nucleotides agree with TRBD1. Germline CDR1 MNHEY, CDR2 SVGAGI. This CDR3 has 14 residues. J gave up 10 bases and V 3 bases, and 5 bases lay outside the gene matches. CDR3 sequence reads: CASSYDRGRSPLHF. The CDR3 DNA sequence: TGTGCCAGCAGTTATGACAGGGGAAGGTCACCCCTCCACTTT.

This clonotype appeared many times. CDR3 loop: CASFRVDTIYF. The CDR3 nucleotides are TGTGCCAGCTTCCGGGTGGACACCATATATTTT. This chain connects TRBV28 to TRBJ1-3; D is ambiguous. Germline loops: CDR1 MDHEN, CDR2 SYDVKM. Trimming removed 8 bases from V and 8 bases from J, with 10 bases in between. There are 11 residues in the CDR3.

This chain joins TRBV7-2 and TRBJ2-7; 8 bases fit TRBD1. The CDR3 runs 14 residues. Losses at the gene ends were 4 bases for V and 7 bases for J; bases not matched to a gene: 9. Per the germline V gene, CDR1 is SGHTA and CDR2 is FQGNSA. CDR3 in amino acids: CASSYRTGSGEQYF. The CDR3 DNA follows: TGTGCCAGCAGCTACCGGACAGGGTCGGGGGAGCAGTACTTC.

The rearrangement joins TRBV20-1 to TRBJ2-5; tentative D call: TRBD1 (5 bases). The V end was cut by 6 bases, the J end by 3 bases, with 14 bases between. In germline, CDR1 is DFQATT, CDR2 SNEGSKA (reference sequence). CDR3 length: 13 amino acids. CDR3 nucleotide sequence: TGCAGTGCCCCCGGGCAGGGCAAAGAGACCCAGTACTTC. This codes for CSAPGQGKETQYF.

This clonotype was observed a handful of times. The chain combines TRBV20-1 with TRBJ1-1; D is undetermined. CDR1 is DFQATT, CDR2 SNEGSKA, per germline (reference sequence). This CDR3 is 14 amino acids long. V was clipped by 6 bases and J by 0 bases, with 14 bases between them. CDR3: CSALPPNLNTEAFF. The DNA for the CDR3 is TGCAGTGCCCTGCCCCCAAATTTGAACACTGAAGCTTTCTTT.

This clonotype has just a few counts. The chain recombines TRBV11-2 with TRBJ2-2; TRBD2 might be the D (5 bases). The CDR3 sequence is 14 residues long. Trimming took off 4 bases at V and 6 bases at J, with 12 bases between the two ends. Per the germline V gene, CDR1 is SGHAT and CDR2 is FQNNGV. CDR3 DNA sequence: TGTGCCAGCAGCTCCTACCCCGGGGCCGGGGAGCTGTTTTTT. Translating it yields CASSSYPGAGELFF.

Many counts were recorded for this clonotype. The chain uses TRBV20-1 and TRBJ2-3; D unresolved. CDR1 DFQATT and CDR2 SNEGSKA come from the germline V gene (reference sequence). This CDR3 comprises 13 residues. Trimming removed 6 bases from V and 2 bases from J, with 12 bases in between. Written as DNA, the CDR3 is TGCAGTGCCCACCCTCCGAACACAGATACGCAGTATTTT. Amino acids: CSAHPPNTDTQYF.

This rearrangement joins TRBV20-1 to TRBJ1-2, with D unresolved. CDR3 length: 12 residues. Germline CDR1 is DFQATT and CDR2 is SNEGSKA (reference sequence). V was trimmed by 6 bases and J by 4 bases, leaving 12 bases between them. CDR3 sequence reads: CSAADGAYGYTF. The CDR3 DNA reads TGCAGTGCGGCCGACGGTGCCTATGGCTACACCTTC.

This clonotype has ten or more counts. V gene TRBV4-2 combines with J gene TRBJ2-7; 7 bases are a match to TRBD1. Germline V gene data show CDR1 as LGHNA and CDR2 as YNFKEQ. The length of the CDR3 is 13 residues. Trimming removed 4 bases from V and 0 bases from J; junction bases left unmatched: 0. The CDR3 is CASSRDSSYEQYF. The CDR3 DNA reads as TGTGCCAGCAGCCGGGACAGCTCCTACGAGCAGTACTTC.

At least ten counts were recorded for this clonotype. This chain links TRBV11-3 with TRBJ2-3, with 9 bases aligning to TRBD2. There are 15 residues in the CDR3. The trim removed 5 bases at V and 4 bases at J, leaving 7 bases unmatched. Germline loops: CDR1 SGHNT, CDR2 YENEEA. CDR3 DNA: TGTGCCAGCAGCCCTAATAGCGGGAGCGCAGATACGCAGTATTTT. It specifies CASSPNSGSADTQYF. The full variable domain, with the rest looked up from reference TRBV11-3 and TRBJ2-3, is EAGVVQSPRYKIIEKKQPVAFWCNPISGHNTLYWYLQNLGQGPELLIRYENEEAVDDSQLPKDRFSAERLKGVDSTLKIQPAELGDSAVYLCASSPNSGSADTQYFGPGTRLTVL.

The V gene is TRBV19, the J gene TRBJ1-2; the D gene is possibly TRBD1 (6 bases). The CDR3 has 14 amino acids. V dropped 5 bases and J dropped 5 bases, with 15 bases sitting between them. Germline V gene sequence: CDR1 LNHDA, CDR2 SQIVND (reference sequence). CDR3 protein: CASSDSGTRYGYTF. CDR3 nucleotides: TGTGCCAGTAGTGATTCCGGGACACGATATGGCTACACCTTC.

V is TRBV27 and J is TRBJ2-3, with D possibly being TRBD2 (6 bases). The CDR3 runs to 15 residues. V was trimmed by 4 bases and J by 0 bases, leaving 11 bases between them. Germline V gives CDR1 MNHEY, CDR2 SMNVEV (reference sequence). The CDR3 loop reads CASSSLALSTDTQYF. The CDR3, as DNA: TGTGCCAGCAGTTCTCTAGCGCTTAGCACAGATACGCAGTATTTT.

This clonotype was detected ten times or more. The chain has TRBV20-1 and TRBJ2-3; D may be TRBD1 (6 bases). V was pared by 4 bases and J by 5 bases, with 13 bases between. CDR1 and CDR2 (germline): DFQATT, SNEGSKA (reference sequence). The CDR3 is 13 residues long. CDR3 protein: CSANQGPQDTQYF. DNA of the CDR3: TGCAGTGCTAACCAGGGGCCCCAAGATACGCAGTATTTT.

This clonotype occurred a few times. The V and J genes are TRBV7-9 and TRBJ1-2, with 10 bases identical to TRBD1. V shed 6 bases and J 6 bases; nucleotides not matched to a gene: 7. From germline, CDR1 is SEHNR and CDR2 FQNEAQ (reference sequence). CDR3 size: 14 residues. The CDR3 DNA is TGTGCCAGCAGTGCGGGGACAGGGGAGAATGGCTACACCTTC. Translation gives CASSAGTGENGYTF.

This clonotype came up a few times. The V call is TRBV20-1, the J call TRBJ2-2, with 8 bases identical to TRBD2. The ends lost 2 bases at V and 3 bases at J; junction bases unmatched: 5. Germline assignment: CDR1 DFQATT and CDR2 SNEGSKA (reference sequence). CDR3 length equals 15 residues. The CDR3 region is CSARPSGRDTGELFF. CDR3 coding DNA: TGCAGTGCTAGACCCTCCGGGAGGGACACCGGGGAGCTGTTTTTT.

This clonotype was picked up a small number of times. This chain links TRBV3-1 with TRBJ2-3, with a weak D call TRBD1 (5 bases). CDR3 length equals 13 residues. The V end was cut by 1 base, the J end by 4 bases, with 6 bases between. Germline assignment: CDR1 LGHDT and CDR2 YNNKEL (reference sequence). The CDR3 region has the DNA TGTGCCAGCAGCCAAGGGGGCCCAGATACGCAGTATTTT. This sequence encodes CASSQGGPDTQYF.

The J gene is TRBJ1-5, the V gene TRBV19, with D maybe TRBD1 (6 bases). Germline V gene sequence: CDR1 LNHDA, CDR2 SQIVND (reference sequence). CDR3 length: 14 residues. Trimming pared 5 bases from V and 5 bases from J, leaving 13 bases between. The CDR3 spells CASSWVQGDQPQHF. The CDR3 DNA sequence: TGTGCCAGTAGTTGGGTACAGGGCGATCAGCCCCAGCATTTT.

CDR3 in amino acids: CASSVHGNTEAFF. The CDR3 DNA reads TGTGCCAGCAGTGTTCATGGGAACACTGAAGCTTTCTTT. The V call is TRBV2, the J call TRBJ1-1; no definite D call. The V end was cut by 4 bases, the J end by 1 base, with 7 bases between. The germline gives CDR1 SNHLY, CDR2 FYNNEI. CDR3 length equals 13 residues. Full variable domain (outside the CDR3, taken from reference TRBV2 and TRBJ1-1): EPEVTQTPSHQVTQMGQEVILRCVPISNHLYFYWYRQILGQKVEFLVSFYNNEISEKSEIFDDQFSVERPDGSNFTLKIRSTKLEDSAMYFCASSVHGNTEAFFGQGTRLTVV.

This clonotype was detected ten times or more. The chain carries TRBV12-3 or TRBV12-4 and TRBJ2-5; D not certain. The CDR3 spans 16 residues. The V end was cut by 3 bases, the J end by 1 base, with 15 bases between. The CDR3 coding sequence is TGTGCCAGCAGTTTTTTTAGCAGCCCTATCCAAGAGACCCAGTACTTC. The encoded protein is CASSFFSSPIQETQYF.